This T cell receptor (beta chain) was documented in a study of T-cell reconstitution after alpha-beta-depleted transplantation in children. Broader study findings: Diversity and T-cell counts at one year after transplant derived mostly from new T cells. Reported findings indicate that, about two months after transplant, alpha-beta T cells came from several hundred expanded clones, which were derived from non-depleted graft cells. Recipient T cells and thymic progenitors that survived gave rise to the high TCRbeta diversity observed at day 60 in some patients.

Preparation of the TCRbeta library was carried out with unique molecular identifiers. One entry per CDR3 protein results from TCRdb running MiXCR on the PCR reads. This table has around 580,000 distinct CDR3 sequences, more than 20% appearing once. Looked up from germline, CDR1 is MNHEY and CDR2 is SVGAGI. The CDR3 is 13 amino acids. V lost 4 bases and J lost 1, with 6 bases in between. This clonotype was observed a few times. Its antigen is still unknown. The clonotype comes from a boy in the first two years of life who had a stem cell transplant for acute myeloid leukemia, so the T cells may come from the graft donor. V and J are TRBV6-5 and TRBJ2-3; no definite D call. The sequencing here drew on PBMCs, mostly from graft donor cells, taken 360 days after TCRalphabeta/CD19-depleted stem cell transplant. For the CDR3, the DNA is TGTGCCAGCAGTTGGGTGGGCACAGATACGCAGTATTTT. Residues: CASSWVGTDTQYF.